What follows are 8 T cell receptor beta chains derived from one specimen sequenced in a study of spatial heterogeneity in lung cancer. General study findings and limits: How many expanded intratumoral alpha and beta TCRs were present tracked the tumor mutation count, which was a count of nonsynonymous mutations.

These receptors are not linked to any known antigen. TCRdb ran MiXCR on the 5' RACE reads and lists one entry per CDR3 protein. The repertoire holds several thousand distinct CDR3 sequences, around 5% seen once, with approximately 20% in the top ten. Time point indicated: sample taken at primary tumor resection. This sample comprised lung tumor tissue, obtained at surgery. The origin of the receptors is a male donor with early-stage non-small cell lung cancer.

This clonotype has a count of ten or more. The V and J genes are TRBV9 and TRBJ1-6; maybe TRBD1 (6 bases). Trimming shortened V by 3 bases and J by 3 bases, and 13 bases separated the two germline ends. This CDR3 is 16 amino acids long. The germline gives CDR1 SGDLS, CDR2 YYNGEE. CDR3 coding DNA: TGTGCCAGCAGCGCCCCAAGGGGGATCTATAATTCACCCCTCCACTTT. This translates into CASSAPRGIYNSPLHF.

At least ten counts were recorded for this clonotype. V usage is TRBV2 and J usage is TRBJ1-2, with D possibly matching TRBD1 (5 bases). The V and J ends lost 4 bases and 2 bases respectively, with 11 bases between them. The CDR3 extends over 14 amino acids. Germline CDR1 SNHLY, CDR2 FYNNEI. The CDR3 here is CASSGTRQNYGYTF. CDR3 DNA: TGTGCCAGCAGTGGGACACGCCAGAACTATGGCTACACCTTC.

This clonotype was detected many times. The J gene is TRBJ2-6, the V gene TRBV28; TRBD2 is a possible D gene (5 bases). The CDR3 has 17 amino acids. CDR1 is MDHEN, CDR2 SYDVKM, per germline. V was pared by 6 bases and J by 4 bases, with 19 bases between. The CDR3 protein is CASRLDYEASGANVLTF. DNA of the CDR3: TGTGCCAGCAGGCTAGACTACGAGGCGTCCGGGGCCAACGTCCTGACTTTC.

This clonotype came up many times. The CDR3 nucleotides are TGCAGTGCTCACGTAGAACAGTACTATGGCTACACCTTC. The encoded protein is CSAHVEQYYGYTF. The chain carries TRBV20-1 and TRBJ1-2; no clear D. V gave up 5 bases and J gave up 3 bases, with 13 bases separating them. This CDR3 comprises 13 residues. CDR1 DFQATT and CDR2 SNEGSKA come from the germline V gene (reference sequence).

There are many counts of this clonotype. The chain combines TRBV4-1 with TRBJ2-1; 9 nucleotides line up with TRBD2. The CDR3 has 16 amino acids. The J segment lost 4 bases and the V segment lost 3 bases, leaving 7 bases of the junction unmatched. Per germline, CDR1 MGHRA and CDR2 YSYEKL. CDR3 residues: CASSQSTGLAYNEQFF. The CDR3 DNA sequence: TGCGCCAGCAGCCAGAGCACGGGACTAGCTTACAATGAGCAGTTCTTC.

This clonotype is categorized as medium-sized. The chain recombines TRBV12-3 or TRBV12-4 with TRBJ2-3; 7 bases align to TRBD1. The trim removed 6 bases at V and 3 bases at J, leaving 6 bases unmatched. The CDR3 totals 14 residues. The chain's CDR3 is CASSFDRVTDTQYF. CDR3 in DNA: TGTGCCAGCAGCTTCGACAGGGTTACAGATACGCAGTATTTT.

In this sample, this clonotype turned up many times. The rearrangement joins TRBV25-1 to TRBJ1-2; perhaps TRBD1 as D (5 bases). The germline V gene has CDR1 MGHDK and CDR2 SYGVNS. The CDR3 covers 12 residues. Trimming left V 3 bases short and J 7 bases short, with 9 bases between. DNA of the CDR3: TGTGCCAGCAGTGAGGGGGTTATTGGCTACACCTTC. Translated, it gives CASSEGVIGYTF.

By its share, this clonotype is medium-sized. The V and J genes are TRBV30 and TRBJ1-1, with TRBD1 as a possible D gene (5 bases). This CDR3 is 13 amino acids long. Trimming pared 4 bases from V and 3 bases from J, leaving 12 bases between. The germline V gene has CDR1 GTSNPN and CDR2 SVGIG (reference sequence). CDR3 coding DNA: TGTGCCTGGAAAGACAGCCGGGACACTGAAGCTTTCTTT. This gives the protein CAWKDSRDTEAFF. Full variable domain (missing parts from reference TRBV30 and TRBJ1-1): SQTIHQWPATLVQPVGSPLSLECTVEGTSNPNLYWYRQAAGRGLQLLFYSVGIGQISSEVPQNLSASRPQDRQFILSSKKLLLSDSGFYLCAWKDSRDTEAFFGQGTRLTVV.